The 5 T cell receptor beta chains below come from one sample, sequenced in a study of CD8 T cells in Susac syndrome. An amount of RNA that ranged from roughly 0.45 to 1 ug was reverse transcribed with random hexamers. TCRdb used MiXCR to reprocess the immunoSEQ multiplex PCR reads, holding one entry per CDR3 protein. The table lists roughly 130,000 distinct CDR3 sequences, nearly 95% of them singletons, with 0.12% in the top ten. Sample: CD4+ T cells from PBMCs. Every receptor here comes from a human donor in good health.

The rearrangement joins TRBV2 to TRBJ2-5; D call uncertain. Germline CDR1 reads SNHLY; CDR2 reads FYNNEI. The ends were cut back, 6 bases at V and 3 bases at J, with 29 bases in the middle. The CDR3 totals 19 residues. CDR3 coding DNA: TGTGCCAGCAGCTCTGACCAAAAACGTGGGTCCGATACCAAAGAGACCCAGTACTTC. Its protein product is CASSSDQKRGSDTKETQYF.

In nucleotides, the CDR3 is TGCGCCAGCAGCCTCAGCATCGTCAGGGATTCCTACGAGCAGTACTTC. This encodes CASSLSIVRDSYEQYF. This chain joins TRBV5-1 and TRBJ2-7, with D tentatively TRBD1 (5 bases). The V end was cut by 4 bases, the J end by 1 base, with 18 bases between. This CDR3 is built from 16 residues. Looked up from germline, CDR1 is SGHRS and CDR2 is YFSETQ.

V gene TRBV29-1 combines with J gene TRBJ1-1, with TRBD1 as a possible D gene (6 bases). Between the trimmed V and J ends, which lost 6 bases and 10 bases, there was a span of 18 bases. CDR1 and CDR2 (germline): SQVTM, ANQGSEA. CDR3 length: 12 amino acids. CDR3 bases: TGCAGCGTCCAGGGACAACCGGGGGGAGCTTTCTTT. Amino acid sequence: CSVQGQPGGAFF.

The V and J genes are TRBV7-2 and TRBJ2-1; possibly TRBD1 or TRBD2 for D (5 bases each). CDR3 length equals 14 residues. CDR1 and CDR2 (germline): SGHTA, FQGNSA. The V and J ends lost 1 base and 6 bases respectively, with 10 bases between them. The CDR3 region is CASSLGGLANEQFF. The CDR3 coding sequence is TGTGCCAGCAGCTTAGGGGGGTTGGCCAATGAGCAGTTCTTC.

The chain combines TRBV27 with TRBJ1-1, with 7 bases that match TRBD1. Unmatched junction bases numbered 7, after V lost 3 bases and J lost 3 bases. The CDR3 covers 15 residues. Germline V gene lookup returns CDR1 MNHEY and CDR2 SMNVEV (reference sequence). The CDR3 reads CASSLRGLSDTEAFF. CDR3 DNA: TGTGCCAGCAGTTTGAGGGGGCTATCGGACACTGAAGCTTTCTTT.